The rows below give T cell receptor beta chains drawn from one sample of a study of T cell responses to AZD1222 COVID-19 vaccine. Repertoires were generated with immunoSEQ multiplex PCR, while TCRdb's copy carries only in-frame clones and drops some. The data contain approximately 90,000 clones, 80% to 90% of them singletons. Material: peripheral blood, obtained on day 0 of AZD1222 vaccination. Source of these receptors: an adult in good health. CDR3s include the opening cysteine and the closing phenylalanine or tryptophan. The order of the fields is D gene, J gene, V gene, clone size, CDR3 DNA, CDR3 protein. A D gene is named only where the DNA matches it firmly. The size field is filled for only some rows; it gives once, few, many or a size class.

D gene: -; J gene: TRBJ2-1; V gene: TRBV4-1; clone size: -; CDR3 DNA: TGCGCCAGCAGCCCCAAGATAGCCGAGAGCTCCTACAATGAGCAGTTCTTC; CDR3 protein: CASSPKIAESSYNEQFF
D gene: TRBD1; J gene: TRBJ2-1; V gene: TRBV2; clone size: -; CDR3 DNA: TGTGCCAGCAGTGAAAAGGGGGCTAGTATCTACAATGAGCAGTTCTTC; CDR3 protein: CASSEKGASIYNEQFF
D gene: -; J gene: TRBJ2-1; V gene: TRBV7-3; clone size: -; CDR3 DNA: TGTGCCAGCAGCTTCCATAGCGGAGCATACAATGAGCAGTTCTTC; CDR3 protein: CASSFHSGAYNEQFF
D gene: -; J gene: TRBJ2-3; V gene: TRBV9; clone size: once; CDR3 DNA: TGTGCCAGCAGTCCAGGAAGGGCGTATGGAGATACGCAGTATTTT; CDR3 protein: CASSPGRAYGDTQYF
D gene: -; J gene: TRBJ1-1; V gene: TRBV19; clone size: -; CDR3 DNA: TGTGCCAGTACCTTTCGCGGACAGTCAACTGAAGCTTTCTTT; CDR3 protein: CASTFRGQSTEAFF
D gene: -; J gene: TRBJ2-2; V gene: TRBV10-1; clone size: -; CDR3 DNA: TGCGCCAGCAGTCGTATCAGGACGAGTGGGGAGCTGTTTTTT; CDR3 protein: CASSRIRTSGELFF
D gene: TRBD1; J gene: TRBJ2-4; V gene: TRBV4-2; clone size: -; CDR3 DNA: TGTGCCAGCAGCCCTTATCGACAGGGAGATAGCATTCAGTACTTC; CDR3 protein: CASSPYRQGDSIQYF
D gene: TRBD2; J gene: TRBJ2-7; V gene: TRBV5-1; clone size: few; CDR3 DNA: TGCGCCAGCAGCCGGACTAGCGGCTACGAGCAGTACTTC; CDR3 protein: CASSRTSGYEQYF
D gene: -; J gene: TRBJ1-3; V gene: TRBV19; clone size: -; CDR3 DNA: TGTGCCAGTAGTATACCCGGCGCTGGAAACACCATATATTTT; CDR3 protein: CASSIPGAGNTIYF
D gene: -; J gene: TRBJ1-2; V gene: TRBV12-3/TRBV12-4; clone size: few; CDR3 DNA: TGTGCCAGCAGTTTAAACTATGGCTACACCTTC; CDR3 protein: CASSLNYGYTF
D gene: TRBD1; J gene: TRBJ2-3; V gene: TRBV29-1; clone size: -; CDR3 DNA: TGCAGCGTCGGGGTGACAGGGGGGATCATAGATACGCAGTATTTT; CDR3 protein: CSVGVTGGIIDTQYF
D gene: -; J gene: TRBJ1-2; V gene: TRBV28; clone size: once; CDR3 DNA: TGTGCCAGCAGTTTTCTTCGCGGAGTTGGCACAGGGAAAGTTGCTAACTATGGCTACACCTTC; CDR3 protein: CASSFLRGVGTGKVANYGYTF
D gene: TRBD2; J gene: TRBJ2-1; V gene: TRBV9; clone size: -; CDR3 DNA: TGTGCCAGCAGCCCCGGGACTAGCGGCACTTACAATGAGCAGTTCTTC; CDR3 protein: CASSPGTSGTYNEQFF
D gene: -; J gene: TRBJ2-1; V gene: TRBV2; clone size: medium-sized; CDR3 DNA: TGTGCCAGCAGCGGTTTTGTCAATGAGCAGTTCTTC; CDR3 protein: CASSGFVNEQFF
D gene: -; J gene: TRBJ1-2; V gene: TRBV28; clone size: -; CDR3 DNA: TGTGCCAGCAGTTTGGGTTTCTCTGGCGGAGGGTCGAACTATGGCTACACCTTC; CDR3 protein: CASSLGFSGGGSNYGYTF
D gene: -; J gene: TRBJ1-1; V gene: TRBV10-3; clone size: -; CDR3 DNA: TGTGCCATCAGCGCGGCAACCGGGTGGGCTGAAGCTTTCTTT; CDR3 protein: CAISAATGWAEAFF
D gene: -; J gene: TRBJ1-1; V gene: TRBV29-1; clone size: -; CDR3 DNA: TGCAGTGTTGGCGGAGAAGCTTTCTTT; CDR3 protein: CSVGGEAFF
D gene: TRBD2; J gene: TRBJ2-7; V gene: TRBV27; clone size: -; CDR3 DNA: TGTGCCAGCCGATTCCCTAGCGGGAGTCCCTACGAGCAGTACTTC; CDR3 protein: CASRFPSGSPYEQYF
D gene: -; J gene: TRBJ1-1; V gene: TRBV7-8; clone size: -; CDR3 DNA: TGTGCCAGCAGCCCAAGGGTGAACACTGAAGCTTTCTTT; CDR3 protein: CASSPRVNTEAFF
D gene: -; J gene: TRBJ2-3; V gene: TRBV4-1; clone size: -; CDR3 DNA: TGCGCCAGCAGCTCCCGGGACTTTCCCACAGATACGCAGTATTTT; CDR3 protein: CASSSRDFPTDTQYF
D gene: TRBD2; J gene: TRBJ2-7; V gene: TRBV19; clone size: once; CDR3 DNA: TGTGCCAGTAGTATTACTGCGCCTAGCGGGGTCTACGAGCAGTACTTC; CDR3 protein: CASSITAPSGVYEQYF
D gene: TRBD2; J gene: TRBJ2-7; V gene: TRBV12-5; clone size: -; CDR3 DNA: TGTGCTAGTGGCTCAAGCGGGAGGGCCGACGAGCAGTACTTC; CDR3 protein: CASGSSGRADEQYF
D gene: -; J gene: TRBJ2-7; V gene: TRBV19; clone size: once; CDR3 DNA: TGTGCCACCTCTCGTGGTAGCGCTAACGAGCAGTACTTC; CDR3 protein: CATSRGSANEQYF
D gene: -; J gene: TRBJ2-1; V gene: TRBV21-1; clone size: -; CDR3 DNA: TGTGCCAGCAGCAAATCGATTCGTGAGAGCTCCTACAATGAGCAGTTCTTC; CDR3 protein: CASSKSIRESSYNEQFF
D gene: TRBD1; J gene: TRBJ1-2; V gene: TRBV12-3/TRBV12-4; clone size: few; CDR3 DNA: TGTGCCAGCAGTTTGACAGGGAACTATGGCTACACCTTC; CDR3 protein: CASSLTGNYGYTF
D gene: TRBD2; J gene: TRBJ2-1; V gene: TRBV19; clone size: -; CDR3 DNA: TGTGCCAGCAAAACGACTAGCGGGACCTACAATGAGCAGTTCTTC; CDR3 protein: CASKTTSGTYNEQFF
D gene: TRBD1; J gene: TRBJ2-7; V gene: TRBV5-6; clone size: -; CDR3 DNA: TGTGCCAGCACCCCCGACAGGGGGCGCAGCTACGAGCAGTACTTC; CDR3 protein: CASTPDRGRSYEQYF
D gene: TRBD2; J gene: TRBJ2-6; V gene: TRBV3-1/TRBV3-2; clone size: -; CDR3 DNA: TGTGCCAGCAGCACAACTAGCGGGCGCTACTCTGGGGCCAACGTCCTGACTTTC; CDR3 protein: CASSTTSGRYSGANVLTF
D gene: -; J gene: TRBJ1-2; V gene: TRBV2; clone size: once; CDR3 DNA: TGTGCCAGCAGTCCTAGTGGGTTGAGTGCTTATGGCTACACCTTC; CDR3 protein: CASSPSGLSAYGYTF
D gene: TRBD1; J gene: TRBJ1-2; V gene: TRBV2; clone size: -; CDR3 DNA: TGTGCCAGTACAGGGGACAGGAGCCGGGGCTACACCTTC; CDR3 protein: CASTGDRSRGYTF
D gene: TRBD2; J gene: TRBJ2-3; V gene: TRBV5-1; clone size: -; CDR3 DNA: TGCGCCAGCAGCACCCGGGACTACTTCACAGATACGCAGTATTTT; CDR3 protein: CASSTRDYFTDTQYF
D gene: TRBD1; J gene: TRBJ1-5; V gene: TRBV19; clone size: -; CDR3 DNA: TGTGCCAGTAGGCCGACAGGGGAACAGCCCCAGCATTTT; CDR3 protein: CASRPTGEQPQHF
D gene: TRBD2; J gene: TRBJ2-1; V gene: TRBV27; clone size: -; CDR3 DNA: TGTGCCAGCACCATTGGGACTAGCGGGAACAATGAGCAGTTCTTC; CDR3 protein: CASTIGTSGNNEQFF
D gene: TRBD1; J gene: TRBJ1-1; V gene: TRBV6-5; clone size: -; CDR3 DNA: TGTGCCAGCAGACACGGACAGGCGGTTGAAGCTTTCTTT; CDR3 protein: CASRHGQAVEAFF
D gene: -; J gene: TRBJ2-5; V gene: TRBV15; clone size: -; CDR3 DNA: TGTGCCACCAGCAGAGGGGGAGAAGGGGAGACCCAGTACTTC; CDR3 protein: CATSRGGEGETQYF
D gene: -; J gene: TRBJ2-2; V gene: TRBV5-4; clone size: -; CDR3 DNA: TGTGCCAGCAGGGGGGGACAGAGGAACACCGGGGAGCTGTTTTTT; CDR3 protein: CASRGGQRNTGELFF
D gene: TRBD1; J gene: TRBJ1-2; V gene: TRBV6-5; clone size: -; CDR3 DNA: TGTGCCAGCAGTCGGGACAGTATATATGGCTACACCTTC; CDR3 protein: CASSRDSIYGYTF
D gene: -; J gene: TRBJ1-1; V gene: TRBV7-2; clone size: -; CDR3 DNA: TGTGCCAGCAGCTTACAGGGGCTCACTGAAGCTTTCTTT; CDR3 protein: CASSLQGLTEAFF
D gene: -; J gene: TRBJ2-1; V gene: TRBV24-1; clone size: -; CDR3 DNA: TGTGCCACCAGTGCCGCAGACAGCTTAACCTACAATGAGCAGTTCTTC; CDR3 protein: CATSAADSLTYNEQFF
D gene: -; J gene: TRBJ2-3; V gene: TRBV2; clone size: -; CDR3 DNA: TGTGCCAGCAGTTCAGGGGTTGGGACGCAGTATTTT; CDR3 protein: CASSSGVGTQYF
D gene: -; J gene: TRBJ1-5; V gene: TRBV27; clone size: -; CDR3 DNA: TGTGCCAGCAGTCCGACGACGGATTACAATCAGCCCCAGCATTTT; CDR3 protein: CASSPTTDYNQPQHF
D gene: -; J gene: TRBJ1-5; V gene: TRBV3-1/TRBV3-2; clone size: -; CDR3 DNA: TGTGCCAGCAGCCAAGATCGTGGTGGACAGCCCCAGCATTTT; CDR3 protein: CASSQDRGGQPQHF
D gene: TRBD1; J gene: TRBJ1-5; V gene: TRBV30; clone size: -; CDR3 DNA: TGTGCCTGGAGTCCAGGGGGTGGGTACAATCAGCCCCAGCATTTT; CDR3 protein: CAWSPGGGYNQPQHF
D gene: -; J gene: TRBJ1-1; V gene: TRBV29-1; clone size: -; CDR3 DNA: TGCAGCGTGACGGTTCCAAGTACTGAAGCTTTCTTT; CDR3 protein: CSVTVPSTEAFF
D gene: -; J gene: TRBJ2-2; V gene: TRBV5-4; clone size: -; CDR3 DNA: TGTGCCAGCAGCTTGGGCCAGGGCCTGGCGGCCGGGGAGCTGTTTTTT; CDR3 protein: CASSLGQGLAAGELFF
D gene: -; J gene: TRBJ1-3; V gene: TRBV19; clone size: -; CDR3 DNA: TGTGCCAGTAGTATTTCCGGCAGCTCTGGAAACACCATATATTTT; CDR3 protein: CASSISGSSGNTIYF
D gene: TRBD1; J gene: TRBJ2-7; V gene: TRBV6-5; clone size: -; CDR3 DNA: TGTGCCAGCAGCGCGGACAGGGTCGAGCAGTACTTC; CDR3 protein: CASSADRVEQYF
D gene: TRBD1; J gene: TRBJ1-1; V gene: TRBV5-1; clone size: -; CDR3 DNA: TGCGCCAGCAGCTCGGCCGGGACAGGGAACACTGAAGCTTTCTTT; CDR3 protein: CASSSAGTGNTEAFF
D gene: TRBD1; J gene: TRBJ1-2; V gene: TRBV5-6; clone size: once; CDR3 DNA: TGTGCCAGCAGACCGGACAGGTTTGTCCCTGGCTACACCTTC; CDR3 protein: CASRPDRFVPGYTF
D gene: -; J gene: TRBJ1-1; V gene: TRBV9; clone size: -; CDR3 DNA: TGTGCCAGCAGCGTAGGACTGGGCCGATCCAGCACTGAAGCTTTCTTT; CDR3 protein: CASSVGLGRSSTEAFF
D gene: TRBD2; J gene: TRBJ2-7; V gene: TRBV24-1; clone size: -; CDR3 DNA: TGTGCCACCAGTAAAGGGACTAGCGTTTACGAGCAGTACTTC; CDR3 protein: CATSKGTSVYEQYF
D gene: TRBD2; J gene: TRBJ2-3; V gene: TRBV2; clone size: -; CDR3 DNA: TGTGCCAGCAGAATACTAGCGCTACCCACAGATACGCAGTATTTT; CDR3 protein: CASRILALPTDTQYF
D gene: -; J gene: TRBJ1-2; V gene: TRBV18; clone size: -; CDR3 DNA: TGTGCCAGCTCACCACCGGGGACTAACTATGGCTACACCTTC; CDR3 protein: CASSPPGTNYGYTF
D gene: TRBD1; J gene: TRBJ2-7; V gene: TRBV3-1/TRBV3-2; clone size: -; CDR3 DNA: TGTGCCAGCAGCCATTGGGACAGGAAAAGCGAGCAGTACTTC; CDR3 protein: CASSHWDRKSEQYF
D gene: -; J gene: TRBJ2-2; V gene: TRBV29-1; clone size: few; CDR3 DNA: TGCAGCGTTGAGATCACAACAGGGAACCGGGAGCTGTTTTTT; CDR3 protein: CSVEITTGNRELFF
D gene: TRBD1; J gene: TRBJ1-3; V gene: TRBV7-9; clone size: -; CDR3 DNA: TGTGCCAGCAGCGTTCAACAGGGGTACACCATATATTTT; CDR3 protein: CASSVQQGYTIYF
D gene: TRBD2; J gene: TRBJ2-7; V gene: TRBV5-1; clone size: -; CDR3 DNA: TGCGCCAGCGGACCTAGCGGGAGATCGTACGAGCAGTACTTC; CDR3 protein: CASGPSGRSYEQYF
D gene: -; J gene: TRBJ1-6; V gene: TRBV27; clone size: -; CDR3 DNA: TGTGCCAGCAGTTTAGTCCCTATGGATTCACCCCTCCACTTT; CDR3 protein: CASSLVPMDSPLHF
D gene: -; J gene: TRBJ2-7; V gene: TRBV5-1; clone size: -; CDR3 DNA: TGCGCCAGCAGCTCCTCGGACCTAGAGCAGTACTTC; CDR3 protein: CASSSSDLEQYF
D gene: -; J gene: TRBJ1-5; V gene: TRBV2; clone size: -; CDR3 DNA: TGTGCCAGCAGTGGCCAGGAGGGAAGATTCGCGGCCCAGCATTTT; CDR3 protein: CASSGQEGRFAAQHF